This T cell receptor (beta chain) was profiled in a study of shared clonotypes between healthy human individuals. Study summary: The cohort had a couple of women and a few men, ages 18 to 49. Overall study findings and caveats: A generally larger estimated richness was seen in naive subsets than in memory subsets. Non-shared clonotypes had lower generation probabilities than clonotypes shared by all four sorted-subset donors.

Note on this clone: Its antigen is undetermined.

CDR3 length: 17 amino acids. In germline, CDR1 is LNHDA, CDR2 SQIVND (reference sequence). The trim removed 5 bases at V and 6 bases at J, leaving 13 bases unmatched. Libraries were prepared by immunoSEQ multiplex PCR; TCRdb keeps only in-frame clonotypes and omits some of them. Of millions of clones in the sample, 80% to 95% were seen once. The chain joins TRBV19 to TRBJ2-4; 10 nucleotides match TRBD1. Input material: naive CD4+ T cells from PBMCs. As for subset: CD45RA+ positively selected. This receptor was obtained from a young man in good health. Some clones in this sample may be carry-over from other donors' samples. Here the CDR3 DNA reads TGTGCCAGTAGTCCACCGACAGGGGGCGAATTTCGAAACATTCAGTACTTC. Its translation: CASSPPTGGEFRNIQYF.